What follows are 26 T cell receptor beta chains derived from one specimen sequenced in a study of shared clonotypes between healthy human individuals. The table came from immunoSEQ multiplex PCR; TCRdb's copy has only in-frame clones and leaves some out. Altogether 2 million to 2.5 million clones are present, 95% being singletons, with the ten largest covering over 0.1%. The sequencing input was naive CD4+ T cells sorted from blood. The subset denotes: CD45RA+ positively selected. The origin of the receptors is a man in his late teens or twenties in good health.

In regard to this clone: The same CDR3 can be traced to other DNA sequences in this sample. The chain joins TRBV5-1 to TRBJ2-7; 7 bases match TRBD2. Germline trimming cut 4 bases from V and 3 bases from J; bases unmatched to any gene: 1. Germline values: CDR1 SGHRS, CDR2 YFSETQ. The CDR3 covers 12 residues. As DNA, the CDR3 is TGCGCCAGCAGCCGGGGGGACTACGAGCAGTACTTC. Encoded protein: CASSRGDYEQYF. Supplemented by reference TRBV5-1 and TRBJ2-7, the full variable domain reads KAGVTQTPRYLIKTRGQQVTLSCSPISGHRSVSWYQQTPGQGLQFLFEYFSETQRNKGNFPGRFSGRQFSNSRSEMNVSTLELGDSALYLCASSRGDYEQYFGPGTRLTVT.

The chain combines TRBV5-6 with TRBJ2-2; 11 nucleotides match TRBD1. V was pared by 4 bases and J by 4 bases, with 6 bases of the junction left unmatched. Germline assignment: CDR1 SGHDT and CDR2 YYEEEE. The CDR3 contains 16 residues. The CDR3 spells CASSQGQGASTGELFF. In DNA, the CDR3 is TGTGCCAGCAGCCAAGGACAGGGGGCAAGCACCGGGGAGCTGTTTTTT.

V gene TRBV5-1 combines with J gene TRBJ2-7; tentative D call: TRBD2 (5 bases). CDR3 length: 15 amino acids. V lost 5 bases to trimming and J lost 0 bases, with 15 bases between them. CDR1 is SGHRS and CDR2 is YFSETQ in the germline V gene. The CDR3 here is CASRDFSVFSYEQYF. The CDR3 DNA follows: TGCGCCAGCAGGGACTTCTCCGTTTTCTCCTACGAGCAGTACTTC.

The chain employs TRBV18 and TRBJ2-5; D possibly corresponds to TRBD2 (5 bases). Trimming removed 2 bases from V and 5 bases from J, with 18 bases in between. Germline loops: CDR1 KGHSH, CDR2 LQKENI. The CDR3 has 16 amino acids. CDR3 coding DNA: TGTGCCAGCTCACCATTAATGACGGGAACAACGGAGACCCAGTACTTC. As protein: CASSPLMTGTTETQYF.

The J gene is TRBJ2-5, the V gene TRBV10-3; 8 bases agree with TRBD1. Germline V lookup: CDR1 ENHRY, CDR2 SYGVKD. The CDR3 covers 14 residues. Trimming at V came to 6 bases and at J to 1 base, leaving 4 bases not matched to a gene. The CDR3 region has the DNA TGTGCCATCAGCGATGGACAGGGCCAAGAGACCCAGTACTTC. Translation gives CAISDGQGQETQYF.

V is TRBV7-9 and J is TRBJ2-7, with 7 bases identical to TRBD1. After removal of 1 base from V and 2 bases from J, the junction contained 11 bases not matched to a gene. Germline lookup yields CDR1 SEHNR and CDR2 FQNEAQ (reference sequence). The CDR3 is made up of 17 amino acids. CDR3 protein: CASSLGPGQRSAYEQYF. DNA for the CDR3: TGTGCCAGCAGCTTAGGACCGGGACAGAGAAGCGCCTACGAGCAGTACTTC.

This clone came up once. The V call is TRBV7-8, the J call TRBJ2-7; TRBD2 matches 12 bases. The CDR3 has 15 residues. Germline CDR1 SGHVS, CDR2 FQNEAQ. Unmatched junction bases numbered 3, after V lost 5 bases and J lost 1 base. The DNA for the CDR3 is TGTGCCAGCAGCCCGGGGACTAGCGGGTCCTACGAGCAGTACTTC. This sequence encodes CASSPGTSGSYEQYF.

The chain recombines TRBV6-5 with TRBJ1-6; 9 nucleotides line up with TRBD1. V shed 4 bases, J shed 6 bases, and the junction held 7 bases outside the gene matches. CDR3 length equals 16 residues. Germline CDR1 and CDR2: MNHEY and SVGAGI. CDR3 sequence (DNA): TGTGCCAGCAGTTCCGTTAGGGGACAGGGTAATTCACCCCTCCACTTT. Its translation is CASSSVRGQGNSPLHF.

The rearrangement links TRBV5-4 to TRBJ1-1; 9 bases line up with TRBD1. Germline V gene lookup returns CDR1 SGHNT and CDR2 YYREEE (reference sequence). The CDR3 loop spans 15 amino acids. Trimming at V came to 4 bases and at J to 0 bases, leaving 4 bases not matched to a gene. This CDR3 reads CASSAGTGMNTEAFF. The CDR3 DNA sequence: TGTGCCAGCAGCGCCGGGACAGGGATGAACACTGAAGCTTTCTTT.

A single count supports this clone. The chain links TRBV10-1 to TRBJ2-2, with D tentatively TRBD1 (6 bases). V was shortened by 6 bases and J by 8 bases, with 13 bases between the two germline ends. Germline V gives CDR1 WNHNN, CDR2 SYGVQD (reference sequence). The CDR3 has 13 residues. The CDR3 region is CASSPTGIGELFF. CDR3 coding DNA: TGCGCCAGCAGCCCTACAGGGATTGGGGAGCTGTTTTTT.

The chain employs TRBV18 and TRBJ2-5; the D is unclear. This CDR3 spans 12 amino acids. CDR1 is KGHSH, CDR2 LQKENI, per germline. Trimming cost V 5 bases and J 0 bases, with 4 bases left between them. CDR3 nucleotides: TGTGCCAGCTCAGGGTACCAAGAGACCCAGTACTTC. Encoded protein: CASSGYQETQYF.

Notes on this clone: The same CDR3 also results from other DNA sequences found in this sample. V is TRBV5-4 and J is TRBJ2-4, with D tentatively TRBD1 (6 bases). V was cut by 2 bases and J by 1 base, with 7 bases left in between. Germline V CDR1 and CDR2: SGHNT, YYREEE (reference sequence). This CDR3 region has 14 residues. CDR3 coding DNA: TGTGCCAGCAGCTTAGACAGGGCCAAAAACATTCAGTACTTC. Encoded protein: CASSLDRAKNIQYF.

V and J are TRBV11-2 and TRBJ2-5, with 10 positions matching TRBD2. V was pared by 1 base and J by 5 bases, with 7 bases of the junction left unmatched. Looked up from germline, CDR1 is SGHAT and CDR2 is FQNNGV. The CDR3 is made up of 16 amino acids. CDR3 nucleotide sequence: TGTGCCAGCAGCTTAGTCCGAGCGGGGGGGCTGGAGACCCAGTACTTC. Its protein is CASSLVRAGGLETQYF.

J is TRBJ2-3 and V is TRBV5-1; D tentatively fits TRBD1 or TRBD2 (5 bases each). CDR1 SGHRS and CDR2 YFSETQ come from the germline V gene. Trimming removed 0 bases at V and 5 bases at J, with 13 bases between. The CDR3 loop spans 15 amino acids. The CDR3 nucleotides read TGCGCCAGCAGCTTGGCCGGGGCGAGGGTAGATACGCAGTATTTT. Amino acid sequence: CASSLAGARVDTQYF.

The J gene is TRBJ2-2, the V gene TRBV9; unclear D gene. Looked up from germline, CDR1 is SGDLS and CDR2 is YYNGEE. Trimming removed 1 base at V and 0 bases at J, with 10 bases between. The CDR3 spans 16 residues. The CDR3 loop reads CASSVLSGANTGELFF. As DNA, the CDR3 is TGTGCCAGCAGCGTACTAAGTGGAGCGAACACCGGGGAGCTGTTTTTT.

The rearrangement joins TRBV2 to TRBJ2-7; the match to TRBD1 covers 7 bases. With 3 bases clipped from V and 1 base from J, the junction kept 3 bases outside the gene matches. This CDR3 has 14 amino acids. Per the germline V gene, CDR1 is SNHLY and CDR2 is FYNNEI. The DNA for the CDR3 is TGTGCCAGCAGTGAGTGGGGACAGTCCTACGAGCAGTACTTC. It is translated as CASSEWGQSYEQYF.

The chain employs TRBV9 and TRBJ1-5; the D gene is possibly TRBD1 (5 bases). This CDR3 has 15 residues. Trimming shortened V by 4 bases and J by 2 bases, and 13 bases separated the two germline ends. Germline-derived CDR1 and CDR2 are SGDLS and YYNGEE. CDR3 coding DNA: TGTGCCAGCAGCCTAAGCAGGGAACGCAATCAGCCCCAGCATTTT. Translation gives CASSLSRERNQPQHF.

The rearrangement uses TRBV12-1 and TRBJ1-5. TRBV12-1 is a known pseudogene. CDR3 length equals 13 residues. The DNA for the CDR3 is TGTGCCAGCAGCTTCGGGGCACTTCAGCCCCAGCATTTT. Protein sequence: CASSFGALQPQHF.

The gene calls are TRBV25-1 and TRBJ2-3, with 7 bases identical to TRBD1. V shed 6 bases, J shed 4 bases, and the junction held 13 bases outside the gene matches. The CDR3 totals 16 residues. CDR1 and CDR2 (germline): MGHDK, SYGVNS. The CDR3 sequence: CASSKPRGGSSDTQYF. The CDR3 DNA reads TGTGCCAGCAGCAAACCAAGAGGGGGCTCTTCAGATACGCAGTATTTT.

V usage is TRBV6-6 and J usage is TRBJ1-1; D uncertain. In germline, CDR1 is MNHNY, CDR2 SVGAGI (reference sequence). This CDR3 is 13 amino acids long. Trimming shortened V by 5 bases and J by 0 bases, and 7 bases separated the two germline ends. The CDR3 region has the DNA TGTGCCAGCAGTCGATCCCTGAACACTGAAGCTTTCTTT. It is translated as CASSRSLNTEAFF.

The rearrangement joins TRBV2 to TRBJ1-6, with 10 bases matching TRBD1. The CDR3 has 15 amino acids. J lost 5 bases, V lost 5 bases, and 3 bases had no gene match. The V gene's germline CDR1 is SNHLY and CDR2 FYNNEI. The CDR3 DNA follows: TGTGCCAGCAGTCGACAGGGGGCAAATAATTCACCCCTCCACTTT. This sequence encodes CASSRQGANNSPLHF.

A remark on this clone: Other DNA sequences within the sample encode an identical CDR3. The chain is built from TRBV11-2 and TRBJ2-7; D is uncertain. In germline, CDR1 is SGHAT, CDR2 FQNNGV. Trimming cost V 0 bases and J 4 bases, with 4 bases left between them. This CDR3 comprises 12 residues. CDR3: CASSLDRYEQYF. The CDR3 DNA is TGTGCCAGCAGCTTAGACAGATACGAGCAGTACTTC.

The chain couples TRBV9 to TRBJ1-6; 10 nucleotides line up with TRBD1. J gave up 9 bases and V 2 bases, and 14 bases lay outside the gene matches. This CDR3 region has 18 residues. The germline V gene encodes CDR1 SGDLS and CDR2 YYNGEE. This CDR3 reads CASSVEDRGGTRGSPLHF. Written as DNA, the CDR3 is TGTGCCAGCAGCGTTGAGGACAGGGGGGGAACTCGAGGTTCACCCCTCCACTTT.

The chain carries TRBV7-2 and TRBJ1-3; D call uncertain. This CDR3 is built from 16 residues. V lost 3 bases and J 0 bases, leaving 12 bases between the germline ends. CDR1 and CDR2 from the germline V gene are SGHTA and FQGNSA. The CDR3 is CASSFRASGSGNTIYF. CDR3 in DNA: TGTGCCAGCAGCTTCCGGGCGAGCGGCTCTGGAAACACCATATATTTT.

The genes are TRBV6-6 and TRBJ2-1; 12 bases align to TRBD2. Germline V gene data show CDR1 as MNHNY and CDR2 as SVGAGI (reference sequence). The J segment lost 9 bases and the V segment lost 8 bases, leaving 8 bases of the junction unmatched. CDR3 size: 14 residues. This CDR3 reads CASGLAGGPPEQFF. CDR3 bases: TGTGCCAGCGGGCTAGCGGGAGGGCCTCCTGAGCAGTTCTTC.

The chain links TRBV6-1 to TRBJ2-2, with D maybe TRBD2 (7 bases). Trimming removed 8 bases from V and 5 bases from J, with 12 bases in between. The V gene's germline CDR1 is MNHNS and CDR2 SASEGT. CDR3 length: 13 amino acids. CDR3: CASYREGTGELFF. CDR3 bases: TGTGCCAGCTACAGGGAGGGAACCGGGGAGCTGTTTTTT.